What follows are 24 T cell receptor beta chains derived from one specimen sequenced in a study of shared clonotypes between healthy human individuals (dated by TCRdb to about 2020). CD8 naive samples were obtained by positive selection for CCR7 among CD45RO-negative cells, yielding a CD45RA+CCR7+ population from which TemRA cells were excluded. The library relied on the immunoSEQ multiplex PCR assay. Sourced from immuneACCESS, this table was stored by TCRdb with only in-frame sequences that have V and J called. A share of the clones is absent; for the studies checked, an unresolved V gene accounts for under half, and the remainder has no known explanation. In all, the sample holds under 600,000 clones, and about 98% of those were seen once. Of the sample, approximately 0.33% is held by the ten largest clones. The sequenced material came from naive CD8+ T cells sorted from blood. What this sample's cell subset or site label stands for: CD45RA+CCR7+. The receptors were sampled from a man aged 25 to 40 in good health.

The chain carries TRBV5-6 and TRBJ2-7; 9 positions match TRBD1. V was clipped by 0 bases and J by 4 bases; unmatched bases: 8. This CDR3 has 16 amino acids. Germline V lookup: CDR1 SGHDT, CDR2 YYEEEE. The CDR3 spells CASSLEGTGKGYEQYF. In DNA, the CDR3 is TGTGCCAGCAGCTTGGAAGGGACAGGGAAAGGATACGAGCAGTACTTC.

The J gene is TRBJ2-7, the V gene TRBV11-2; D possibly corresponds to TRBD1 (5 bases). The CDR3 contains 13 residues. The germline V and J ends were trimmed by 5 bases and 5 bases, with 13 bases remaining between them. The germline V gene encodes CDR1 SGHAT and CDR2 FQNNGV. As DNA, the CDR3 is TGTGCCAGCAGCGAGGACAACCTGAACGAGCAGTACTTC. Protein sequence: CASSEDNLNEQYF.

The J gene is TRBJ2-1, the V gene TRBV11-2; TRBD2 matches 9 bases. J lost 2 bases, V lost 1 base, and 9 bases had no gene match. Per germline, CDR1 SGHAT and CDR2 FQNNGV. This CDR3 is built from 18 residues. The CDR3 coding sequence is TGTGCCAGCAGCTTAGGGAATAGCGGGAGTGGGGCCTACAATGAGCAGTTCTTC. Protein product: CASSLGNSGSGAYNEQFF. Full variable domain (remainder filled in from reference TRBV11-2 and TRBJ2-1): EAGVAQSPRYKIIEKRQSVAFWCNPISGHATLYWYQQILGQGPKLLIQFQNNGVVDDSQLPKDRFSAERLKGVDSTLKIQPAKLEDSAVYLCASSLGNSGSGAYNEQFFGPGTRLTVL.

This clone showed up just once. The J gene is TRBJ2-3, the V gene TRBV4-1, with D possibly TRBD2 on 6 matching bases. CDR1 is MGHRA, CDR2 YSYEKL, per germline. The CDR3 consists of 16 residues. Trimming stripped 0 bases from V and 0 bases from J, with 10 bases between. The CDR3 region has the DNA TGCGCCAGCAGCCAAGAGTCGGGGGAGAGCACAGATACGCAGTATTTT. Protein: CASSQESGESTDTQYF.

The chain recombines TRBV18 with TRBJ1-5, with D unresolved. The CDR3 is made up of 14 amino acids. Between the trimmed V and J ends, which lost 4 bases and 2 bases, there was a span of 9 bases. Germline V gene lookup returns CDR1 KGHSH and CDR2 LQKENI. This CDR3 reads CASSHADGNQPQHF. CDR3 DNA: TGTGCCAGCTCACACGCAGATGGCAATCAGCCCCAGCATTTT.

The chain employs TRBV5-5 and TRBJ2-5, with 8 bases that match TRBD2. Germline-derived CDR1 and CDR2 are SGHKS and YYEKEE (reference sequence). This CDR3 spans 15 amino acids. V was pared by 4 bases and J by 2 bases, with 7 bases of the junction left unmatched. The CDR3, as DNA: TGTGCCAGCAGCCTCTTAGCGGGGATACAAGAGACCCAGTACTTC. Translation gives CASSLLAGIQETQYF.

J is TRBJ1-4 and V is TRBV28; TRBD1 might be the D (5 bases). The CDR3 runs 14 residues. CDR1 and CDR2 from the germline V gene are MDHEN and SYDVKM. The V gene lost 6 bases and the J gene lost 11 bases, with 19 bases spanning the gap. CDR3 coding DNA: TGTGCCAGCAGCCCTCGCCCATTGGGGGGGAAACTGTTTTTT. Protein product: CASSPRPLGGKLFF.

The chain has TRBV15 and TRBJ1-5; D call uncertain. There are 12 residues in the CDR3. Germline CDR1 and CDR2: LNHNV and YYDKDF (reference sequence). Trimming stripped 8 bases from V and 0 bases from J, with 5 bases between. The CDR3 DNA reads as TGTGCCACCGGGCATAGCAATCAGCCCCAGCATTTT. Translation: CATGHSNQPQHF.

V gene TRBV9 combines with J gene TRBJ2-3, with 7 bases that match TRBD2. V trimming: 0 bases; J trimming: 2 bases; junction bases outside the gene matches: 6. Germline V gene sequence: CDR1 SGDLS, CDR2 YYNGEE. The CDR3 has 16 residues. The CDR3 region has the DNA TGTGCCAGCAGCGTAGGGCTAGCGGAACTCACAGATACGCAGTATTTT. It is translated as CASSVGLAELTDTQYF. The entire variable domain, with the rest obtained from reference TRBV9 and TRBJ2-3, is as follows: DSGVTQTPKHLITATGQRVTLRCSPRSGDLSVYWYQQSLDQGLQFLIQYYNGEERAKGNILERFSAQQFPDLHSELNLSSLELGDSALYFCASSVGLAELTDTQYFGPGTRLTVL.

The chain joins TRBV5-4 to TRBJ2-7, with 9 bases matching TRBD2. V shed 2 bases, J shed 3 bases, and the junction held 3 bases outside the gene matches. Per germline, CDR1 SGHNT and CDR2 YYREEE (reference sequence). This CDR3 has 14 amino acids. The CDR3 sequence is CASSFGTSIYEQYF. In DNA form, the CDR3 reads TGTGCCAGCAGCTTCGGGACTAGCATCTACGAGCAGTACTTC.

The V gene is TRBV7-9, the J gene TRBJ2-7, with TRBD1 identical over 9 bases. V lost 1 base to trimming and J lost 1 base; unmatched junction nucleotides: 11. This CDR3 is 18 amino acids long. Germline V CDR1 and CDR2: SEHNR, FQNEAQ (reference sequence). CDR3 sequence: CASSLVGQGRDRSYEQYF. The DNA of the CDR3 is TGTGCCAGCAGCTTAGTGGGACAGGGAAGGGATCGATCCTACGAGCAGTACTTC.

The chain employs TRBV7-8 and TRBJ2-1, with a tentative D call TRBD2 (5 bases). The CDR3 is made up of 12 amino acids. The germline V and J ends were trimmed by 1 base and 9 bases, with 7 bases remaining between them. The germline CDR1 and CDR2 sequences are SGHVS and FQNEAQ. CDR3 amino acids: CASSLVTTEQFF. CDR3 bases: TGTGCCAGCAGCTTAGTGACTACTGAGCAGTTCTTC.

The chain uses TRBV19 and TRBJ2-5; no definite D call. The CDR3 covers 14 residues. V was pared by 1 base and J by 0 bases, with 6 bases between. Germline values: CDR1 LNHDA, CDR2 SQIVND (reference sequence). CDR3 region: CASSIVADQETQYF. DNA for the CDR3: TGTGCCAGTAGTATAGTCGCGGACCAAGAGACCCAGTACTTC.

This chain connects TRBV27 to TRBJ2-1; 9 nucleotides agree with TRBD2. The ends lost 6 bases at V and 4 bases at J; junction bases unmatched: 4. The CDR3 spans 14 residues. The germline V gene encodes CDR1 MNHEY and CDR2 SMNVEV (reference sequence). CDR3 sequence reads: CASRVTSGYNEQFF. In nucleotides, the CDR3 is TGTGCCAGCAGAGTGACTAGCGGTTACAATGAGCAGTTCTTC.

This chain uses TRBV11-2 with TRBJ1-2; possible D gene TRBD1, 6 bases. V lost 5 bases and J lost 2, with 18 bases in between. The CDR3 loop spans 16 amino acids. CDR1 and CDR2 from the germline V gene are SGHAT and FQNNGV. This CDR3 is CASSARTELGNYGYTF. CDR3 nucleotides: TGTGCCAGCAGCGCCAGGACAGAACTAGGCAACTATGGCTACACCTTC.

The rearrangement joins TRBV5-6 to TRBJ1-3; no firm D call. Germline V gives CDR1 SGHDT, CDR2 YYEEEE. V was shortened by 0 bases and J by 0 bases, with 7 bases between the two germline ends. This CDR3 has 15 residues. The CDR3 reads CASSLDVPSGNTIYF. CDR3 coding DNA: TGTGCCAGCAGCTTGGACGTCCCCTCTGGAAACACCATATATTTT.

The rearrangement joins TRBV7-9 to TRBJ2-7; 7 nucleotides match TRBD2. This CDR3 is built from 15 residues. The germline V gene encodes CDR1 SEHNR and CDR2 FQNEAQ (reference sequence). Trimming took 5 bases from V and 1 from J; bases not matched to a gene: 8. The CDR3 reads CASSRASGKSYEQYF. The CDR3 DNA reads as TGTGCCAGCAGCCGAGCTAGCGGTAAATCCTACGAGCAGTACTTC.

V gene TRBV6-5 combines with J gene TRBJ2-3; 7 nucleotides line up with TRBD1. With 4 bases clipped from V and 4 bases from J, the junction kept 11 bases outside the gene matches. CDR1 is MNHEY and CDR2 is SVGAGI in the germline V gene. The CDR3 has 16 residues. The DNA of the CDR3 is TGTGCCAGCAGTTCGAGCGGACCTAGGGGGCCAGATACGCAGTATTTT. Residues: CASSSSGPRGPDTQYF.

This chain connects TRBV4-2 to TRBJ1-2; tentatively, D is TRBD1 (5 bases). This CDR3 region has 14 residues. V was clipped by 0 bases and J by 5 bases, with 10 bases between them. Germline values: CDR1 LGHNA, CDR2 YNFKEQ. The CDR3 DNA sequence: TGTGCCAGCAGCCAAGACAGGGCGGCTTATGGCTACACCTTC. Its translation: CASSQDRAAYGYTF.

This rearrangement joins TRBV9 to TRBJ2-2; no firm D call. Germline CDR1 SGDLS, CDR2 YYNGEE. The CDR3 is 18 residues long. Trimming took off 6 bases at V and 2 bases at J, with 23 bases between the two ends. The CDR3 nucleotides are TGTGCCAGCACCAGCCCCCTCGGTTTTGGGTCCAACACCGGGGAGCTGTTTTTT. Protein: CASTSPLGFGSNTGELFF.

The chain employs TRBV10-3 and TRBJ2-3; TRBD2 matches 8 bases. Germline lookup yields CDR1 ENHRY and CDR2 SYGVKD. This CDR3 contains 17 residues. V was pared by 5 bases and J by 1 base, with 11 bases of the junction left unmatched. The CDR3 is CAISIRQLAGRTDTQYF. CDR3 sequence (DNA): TGTGCCATCAGTATCAGACAGTTAGCGGGGCGCACAGATACGCAGTATTTT.

V is TRBV4-3 and J is TRBJ2-7, with D perhaps TRBD1 or TRBD2 (6 bases each). Germline values: CDR1 LGHNA, CDR2 YSLEER. The length of the CDR3 is 17 residues. With 0 bases removed from V and 0 bases from J, the gap between germline ends came to 15 bases. The chain's CDR3 is CASSQDRRGISSYEQYF. The CDR3 region has the DNA TGCGCCAGCAGCCAAGATAGGAGGGGGATTAGCTCCTACGAGCAGTACTTC.

The chain recombines TRBV27 with TRBJ2-7; D may match TRBD1 or TRBD2 (5 bases each). Germline-derived CDR1 and CDR2 are MNHEY and SMNVEV (reference sequence). V was cut by 4 bases and J by 2 bases, with 15 bases left in between. This CDR3 has 15 residues. The CDR3 protein is CASSSAPGRTYEQYF. Here the CDR3 DNA reads TGTGCCAGCAGTTCGGCTCCGGGACGGACCTACGAGCAGTACTTC.

The chain joins TRBV9 to TRBJ1-5, with 8 bases identical to TRBD1. Germline values: CDR1 SGDLS, CDR2 YYNGEE. The CDR3 contains 15 residues. Trimming took 0 bases from V and 4 from J; bases not matched to a gene: 3. The CDR3 DNA reads as TGTGCCAGCAGCGTAGGAACAGGGGGAAATCAGCCCCAGCATTTT. Its protein product is CASSVGTGGNQPQHF.